Listed here are 32 T cell receptor beta chains from one sample, sequenced in a study of identical twins. TCRdb re-called the 5' RACE reads with MiXCR, one entry per CDR3 protein. The sample includes some 320,000 distinct CDR3 sequences, 12% of them seen just once. These data were also reused for a study on yellow fever vaccine responses in identical twins.

The specimen sequenced was CD8+ T cells sorted from blood. The source is a woman younger than 30 in good health.

V and J are TRBV2 and TRBJ2-1; D is unresolved. Germline V gene lookup returns CDR1 SNHLY and CDR2 FYNNEI. The length of the CDR3 is 10 residues. Trimming stripped 6 bases from V and 9 bases from J, with 6 bases between. The CDR3 DNA sequence: TGTGCCAGCAGGGGGTCTGAGCAGTTCTTC. Translation: CASRGSEQFF.

The CDR3 nucleotides read TGTGCCAGCAGCCCCTCAGGACAGAAAAACACTGAAGCTTTCTTT. It encodes CASSPSGQKNTEAFF. The chain couples TRBV3-1 to TRBJ1-1, with D tentatively TRBD1 (6 bases). Trimming pared 4 bases from V and 2 bases from J, leaving 14 bases between. Germline lookup yields CDR1 LGHDT and CDR2 YNNKEL (reference sequence). This CDR3 has 15 residues.

The V call is TRBV4-1, the J call TRBJ1-2, with a possible D match to TRBD1 (6 bases). V gave up 3 bases and J gave up 3 bases, with 14 bases separating them. The CDR3 spans 15 residues. Germline V gene lookup returns CDR1 MGHRA and CDR2 YSYEKL. CDR3 nucleotide sequence: TGCGCCAGCAGCCACCCACAGGGAGGGGACTATGGCTACACCTTC. Protein product: CASSHPQGGDYGYTF.

A few counts support this clonotype. This sequence joins TRBV29-1 and TRBJ2-1; 10 bases are shared with TRBD1. J lost 4 bases, V lost 4 bases, and 10 bases had no gene match. The CDR3 spans 16 residues. Per the germline V gene, CDR1 is SQVTM and CDR2 is ANQGSEA. CDR3 in amino acids: CSVGGAGTGVYNEQFF. The CDR3 DNA sequence: TGCAGCGTTGGCGGAGCCGGGACAGGGGTTTACAATGAGCAGTTCTTC.

This clonotype was detected ten times or more. The chain's CDR3 is CASSLSGQGTYEQYF. The CDR3 DNA follows: TGTGCCAGCAGCTTAAGTGGACAGGGGACCTACGAGCAGTACTTC. The chain links TRBV7-3 to TRBJ2-7, with 9 bases identical to TRBD1. Germline CDR1 reads SGHTA; CDR2 reads FQGTGA. The CDR3 is 15 residues long. The V and J ends lost 1 base and 2 bases, in that order; junction bases with no gene match: 3.

This clonotype was picked up a small number of times. CDR3 sequence reads: CASSSRGTSGGAGETQYF. DNA of the CDR3: TGTGCCAGCAGCTCACGAGGGACTAGCGGGGGAGCAGGAGAGACCCAGTACTTC. The V gene is TRBV13, the J gene TRBJ2-5; 14 bases line up with TRBD2. The V and J ends lost 4 bases and 4 bases, in that order; junction bases with no gene match: 11. Germline assignment: CDR1 PRHDT and CDR2 FYEKMQ (reference sequence). There are 18 residues in the CDR3.

The gene calls are TRBV7-9 and TRBJ2-2; 7 bases line up with TRBD2. CDR1 is SEHNR and CDR2 is FQNEAQ in the germline V gene (reference sequence). V dropped 5 bases and J dropped 3; count of bases not matched to a gene: 3. The CDR3 loop spans 14 amino acids. The CDR3 loop is CASSISGDTGELFF. The DNA for the CDR3 is TGTGCCAGCAGCATCAGCGGGGACACCGGGGAGCTGTTTTTT.

In this sample, this clonotype turned up many times. The chain couples TRBV11-2 to TRBJ2-1, with D tentatively TRBD2 (5 bases). Trimming removed 4 bases from V and 3 bases from J, with 16 bases in between. Germline CDR1 reads SGHAT; CDR2 reads FQNNGV. The CDR3 has 16 amino acids. The CDR3 sequence is CASSSEGVSYYNEQFF. The CDR3 nucleotides read TGTGCCAGCAGCTCCGAGGGCGTCAGCTACTACAATGAGCAGTTCTTC.

V is TRBV11-2 and J is TRBJ2-7; 11 nucleotides align to TRBD1. With V trimmed by 5 bases and J by 6 bases, 15 bases remained unmatched. The CDR3 covers 17 residues. Germline V gene lookup returns CDR1 SGHAT and CDR2 FQNNGV. CDR3: CASSRAGQGAQWGEQYF. The CDR3 DNA is TGTGCCAGCAGCCGAGCCGGACAGGGGGCGCAATGGGGCGAGCAGTACTTC.

The chain combines TRBV14 with TRBJ2-3, with D perhaps TRBD2 (5 bases). The V gene lost 4 bases and the J gene lost 0 bases, with 11 bases spanning the gap. Germline V gives CDR1 SGHDN, CDR2 FVKESK. This CDR3 has 15 amino acids. Here the CDR3 DNA reads TGTGCCAGCAGCCTGCGGGCAACTAGCACAGATACGCAGTATTTT. Amino acid sequence: CASSLRATSTDTQYF.

J is TRBJ2-1 and V is TRBV4-2, with 7 bases fitting TRBD2. The germline V gene has CDR1 LGHNA and CDR2 YNFKEQ. The CDR3 spans 15 residues. V shed 6 bases, J shed 6 bases, and the junction held 11 bases outside the gene matches. Here the CDR3 reads CASRADSGETNEQFF. The CDR3 coding sequence is TGTGCCAGCAGGGCAGACAGCGGGGAAACCAATGAGCAGTTCTTC.

This clonotype was observed a handful of times. This chain connects TRBV6-5 to TRBJ2-4; tentative D call: TRBD1 (5 bases). The CDR3 is 16 amino acids. Germline CDR1 reads MNHEY; CDR2 reads SVGAGI. V lost 4 bases and J 0 bases, leaving 13 bases between the germline ends. The chain's CDR3 is CASSSRDSLAKNIQYF. In DNA, the CDR3 is TGTGCCAGCAGTTCCCGAGACAGCCTAGCCAAAAACATTCAGTACTTC.

In its sample, this clonotype was seen many times. V and J are TRBV7-3 and TRBJ2-1; D is undetermined. Germline V gives CDR1 SGHTA, CDR2 FQGTGA. Trimming stripped 0 bases from V and 7 bases from J, with 10 bases between. The CDR3 is made up of 14 amino acids. CDR3 protein: CASSLTGNGNEQFF. CDR3 sequence (DNA): TGTGCCAGCAGCTTAACAGGGAATGGGAATGAGCAGTTCTTC.

This chain joins TRBV20-1 and TRBJ2-1; TRBD2 might be the D (6 bases). The germline V gene has CDR1 DFQATT and CDR2 SNEGSKA (reference sequence). The CDR3 spans 14 residues. Between the trimmed V and J ends, which lost 0 bases and 8 bases, there was a span of 14 bases. The CDR3 reads CSARDKRRGDEQFF. In nucleotides, the CDR3 is TGCAGTGCTAGAGATAAGAGGCGGGGAGATGAGCAGTTCTTC.

The rearrangement links TRBV11-2 to TRBJ2-1, with D hard to call. The CDR3 totals 15 residues. V was cut by 5 bases and J by 6 bases, with 17 bases left in between. Germline V CDR1 and CDR2: SGHAT, FQNNGV. Written as DNA, the CDR3 is TGTGCCAGCAGCAATTCGCATAACTTAGGCAATGAGCAGTTCTTC. This gives the protein CASSNSHNLGNEQFF. Full variable domain (missing parts from reference TRBV11-2 and TRBJ2-1): EAGVAQSPRYKIIEKRQSVAFWCNPISGHATLYWYQQILGQGPKLLIQFQNNGVVDDSQLPKDRFSAERLKGVDSTLKIQPAKLEDSAVYLCASSNSHNLGNEQFFGPGTRLTVL.

In the case of this clonotype: A much larger clone lies one base from this, so it may be a read error. The CDR3: CATSPTRVQGRGVTQYF. CDR3 nucleotides: TGTGCCACCAGTCCAACGCGAGTACAGGGGCGGGGAGTTACGCAGTATTTT. The chain carries TRBV15 and TRBJ2-3; TRBD1 might be the D (7 bases). The germline V gene encodes CDR1 LNHNV and CDR2 YYDKDF (reference sequence). This CDR3 is built from 17 residues. The germline V and J ends were trimmed by 6 bases and 8 bases, with 27 bases remaining between them.

This clonotype occurred a few times. Here the CDR3 reads CASSDNRMSSYEQYV. The CDR3 DNA sequence: TGTGCCAGCAGTGATAACAGGATGAGCTCCTACGAGCAGTACGTC. The gene calls are TRBV2 and TRBJ2-7, with D possibly TRBD1 on 5 matching bases. The CDR3 has 15 amino acids. The germline gives CDR1 SNHLY, CDR2 FYNNEI. V was cut by 3 bases and J by 0 bases, with 12 bases left in between.

As DNA, the CDR3 is TGTGCCAGCAGCTTGACGTTAAGGCAGGAGCAGTTCTTC. This encodes CASSLTLRQEQFF. The chain uses TRBV7-2 and TRBJ2-1, with no clear D. Germline V gene sequence: CDR1 SGHTA, CDR2 FQGNSA. Trimming shortened V by 3 bases and J by 10 bases, and 13 bases separated the two germline ends. The CDR3 contains 13 residues.

This clonotype appeared a few times. The chain uses TRBV6-1 and TRBJ1-2; TRBD1 aligns across 7 bases. This CDR3 spans 13 amino acids. Germline lookup yields CDR1 MNHNS and CDR2 SASEGT. After removal of 8 bases from V and 2 bases from J, the junction contained 5 bases not matched to a gene. The CDR3 region has the DNA TGTGCCAGCGGACAACAGGGGAACTATGGCTACACCTTC. It specifies CASGQQGNYGYTF.

This sequence joins TRBV7-9 and TRBJ2-7, with 13 bases identical to TRBD2. There are 17 residues in the CDR3. In germline, CDR1 is SEHNR, CDR2 FQNEAQ (reference sequence). V shed 5 bases, J shed 0 bases, and the junction held 7 bases outside the gene matches. CDR3 in amino acids: CASSPGTSGESSYEQYV. The CDR3 nucleotides are TGTGCCAGCAGCCCAGGGACTAGCGGGGAGAGCTCCTACGAGCAGTACGTC.

This clonotype was picked up a small number of times. The chain carries TRBV28 and TRBJ2-7; no clear D. The CDR3 consists of 13 residues. V was clipped by 5 bases and J by 3 bases, with 11 bases between them. CDR1 and CDR2 from the germline V gene are MDHEN and SYDVKM. The CDR3 DNA sequence: TGTGCCAGCAGTCCACTTAGAGACTACGAGCAGTACGTC. It is translated as CASSPLRDYEQYV.

This clonotype rates as large. The V call is TRBV6-4, the J call TRBJ2-1, with 8 bases aligning to TRBD2. Germline loops: CDR1 MRHNA, CDR2 SNTAGT. The length of the CDR3 is 13 residues. J lost 7 bases, V lost 3 bases, and 2 bases had no gene match. The CDR3 region has the DNA TGTGCCAGCAGTGAGCGGGAGGCGAATGAGCAGTTCTTC. This translates into CASSEREANEQFF.

The chain has TRBV19 and TRBJ2-7; D is undetermined. The CDR3 runs 13 residues. V lost 4 bases and J lost 4, with 11 bases in between. Germline CDR1 and CDR2: LNHDA and SQIVND (reference sequence). CDR3 loop: CASSTRTAYEQYF. Here the CDR3 DNA reads TGTGCCAGTAGTACTCGGACCGCTTACGAGCAGTACTTC.

This clonotype appeared a few times. This chain connects TRBV5-1 to TRBJ2-5, with 13 positions matching TRBD2. The CDR3 runs 15 residues. In germline, CDR1 is SGHRS, CDR2 YFSETQ. Germline trimming cut 5 bases from V and 3 bases from J; bases unmatched to any gene: 4. DNA for the CDR3: TGCGCCAGCAGGCATGGACTAGCGGGGGAAGAGACCCAGTACTTC. Translation gives CASRHGLAGEETQYF. Together with reference TRBV5-1 and TRBJ2-5, the CDR3 gives the full variable domain: KAGVTQTPRYLIKTRGQQVTLSCSPISGHRSVSWYQQTPGQGLQFLFEYFSETQRNKGNFPGRFSGRQFSNSRSEMNVSTLELGDSALYLCASRHGLAGEETQYFGPGTRLLVL.

The chain recombines TRBV7-8 with TRBJ2-7; a weak D match, TRBD2 (5 bases). Germline CDR1 is SGHVS and CDR2 is FQNEAQ. V was trimmed by 1 base and J by 4 bases, leaving 20 bases between them. The CDR3 is 17 amino acids. CDR3 loop: CASSLGPRRAATYEQYV. CDR3 nucleotide sequence: TGTGCCAGCAGCTTAGGCCCAAGAAGAGCGGCGACTTACGAGCAGTACGTC.

The chain uses TRBV6-1 and TRBJ1-6, with D unclear. This CDR3 region has 15 residues. Deletions cut 6 bases from V and 8 bases from J, with 17 bases between. Germline values: CDR1 MNHNS, CDR2 SASEGT. CDR3 sequence: CASSLTADLDSPLHF. CDR3 in DNA: TGTGCCAGCAGCCTCACGGCGGATCTTGATTCACCCCTCCACTTT.

The V gene is TRBV4-1, the J gene TRBJ1-2; unclear D gene. CDR3 length equals 14 residues. Between the trimmed V and J ends, which lost 1 base and 3 bases, there was a span of 9 bases. CDR1 is MGHRA, CDR2 YSYEKL, per germline. The CDR3 DNA reads as TGCGCCAGCAGCCAAGGTGGAGGGTACTATGGCTACACCTTC. It is translated as CASSQGGGYYGYTF.

The J gene is TRBJ2-3, the V gene TRBV20-1; D possibly corresponds to TRBD1 (7 bases). CDR1 DFQATT and CDR2 SNEGSKA come from the germline V gene (reference sequence). The CDR3 is 15 residues long. Trimming stripped 0 bases from V and 1 base from J, with 11 bases between. CDR3 region: CSARDGGTGTDTQYF. The CDR3 DNA follows: TGCAGTGCTAGAGATGGCGGGACAGGCACAGATACGCAGTATTTT.

In this sample, this clonotype turned up many times. The V gene is TRBV12-3 or TRBV12-4, the J gene TRBJ2-5; D not resolved. Trimming removed 1 base from V and 2 bases from J, with 8 bases in between. This CDR3 has 14 residues. CDR3 coding DNA: TGTGCCAGCAGTTTAGATGACCCACAAGAGACCCAGTACTTC. Its protein product is CASSLDDPQETQYF.

This clonotype was detected only a few times. V and J are TRBV27 and TRBJ2-5; a possible D gene is TRBD1 (6 bases). Germline-derived CDR1 and CDR2 are MNHEY and SMNVEV (reference sequence). The CDR3 loop spans 15 amino acids. V dropped 2 bases and J dropped 4 bases, with 14 bases sitting between them. The CDR3 DNA reads TGTGCCAGCAGTTTAACAGCCAGGGGTGCAGAGACCCAGTACTTC. This gives the protein CASSLTARGAETQYF.

The chain combines TRBV6-2 or TRBV6-3 with TRBJ2-7; no clear D gene. Trimming left V 4 bases short and J 3 bases short, with 19 bases between. The CDR3 has 16 residues. Germline V gene sequence: CDR1 MNHEY, CDR2 SVGEGT. DNA of the CDR3: TGTGCCAGCAGTTCCTCCAATCCCGGAACAGACTACGAGCAGTACTTC. Its protein is CASSSSNPGTDYEQYF.

This clonotype was recorded many times. This chain uses TRBV7-9 with TRBJ2-7; D gene unclear. Germline V gives CDR1 SEHNR, CDR2 FQNEAQ (reference sequence). The V gene lost 5 bases and the J gene lost 1 base, with 9 bases spanning the gap. The CDR3 length is 13 residues. The DNA of the CDR3 is TGTGCCAGCAGCACCGGATCATCCTACGAGCAGTACTTC. Protein sequence: CASSTGSSYEQYF.